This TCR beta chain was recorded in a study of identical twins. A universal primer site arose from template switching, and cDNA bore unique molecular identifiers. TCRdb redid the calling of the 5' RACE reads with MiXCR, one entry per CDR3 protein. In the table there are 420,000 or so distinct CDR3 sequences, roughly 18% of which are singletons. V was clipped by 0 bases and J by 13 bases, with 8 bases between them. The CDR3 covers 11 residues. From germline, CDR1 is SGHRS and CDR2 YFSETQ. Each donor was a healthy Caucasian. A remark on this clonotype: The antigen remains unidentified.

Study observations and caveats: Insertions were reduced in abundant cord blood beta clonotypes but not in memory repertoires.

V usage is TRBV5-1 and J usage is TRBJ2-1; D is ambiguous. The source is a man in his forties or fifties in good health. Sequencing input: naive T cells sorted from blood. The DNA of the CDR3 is TGCGCCAGCAGCTTGGTAGAGACCCAGTTCTTC. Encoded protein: CASSLVETQFF.